These T cell receptor beta chains were read from a single sample in a study of Tregs in tolerant kidney transplant recipients. Here immunoSEQ multiplex PCR was the method, and the copy in TCRdb shows in-frame clones only, minus some. In the table there are some 66,000 clones, over 85% of which are singletons. The sample was CD8+ T cells from blood, taken before the transplant. The receptors derive from a human donor who received a combined kidney and bone marrow transplant. The CDR3 runs from the conserved cysteine through the conserved F or W. Fields, in order: clone size, J gene, V gene, D gene, CDR3 DNA, CDR3 protein. A D gene is named only where the DNA matches it firmly. The size entry is marked missing in some rows and otherwise reads once, few, many or a size class.

- | TRBJ1-1 | TRBV19 | - | TGTGCCAGTAGTACCCTCGAAAGTGAGGCTTTCTTT | CASSTLESEAFF
- | TRBJ2-3 | TRBV9 | TRBD2 | TGTGCCAGCAGCGTTCCACTAGCGGGGGGGCCAAAAGATACGCAGTATTTT | CASSVPLAGGPKDTQYF
- | TRBJ2-1 | TRBV28 | - | TGTGCCAGCAGTTTCGCTAGGTCAGGGGAGCAGTTCTTC | CASSFARSGEQFF
- | TRBJ2-1 | TRBV4-1 | TRBD2 | TGCGCCAGCAGCCAGCTGTTAGCGGGGGTCAATGAGCAGTTCTTC | CASSQLLAGVNEQFF
- | TRBJ1-1 | TRBV5-4 | - | TGTGCCAGCAACGGGCGGACAGCAGAAGCTTTCTTT | CASNGRTAEAFF
- | TRBJ1-2 | TRBV25-1 | - | TGTGCCAGCAGTGATCCAGGGAACTATGGCTACACCTTC | CASSDPGNYGYTF
- | TRBJ1-1 | TRBV5-6 | - | TGTGCCAGCAGCTTGTCGGGGGGCACTGAAGCTTTCTTT | CASSLSGGTEAFF
once | TRBJ2-7 | TRBV4-1 | TRBD1 | TGCGCCAGCAGCCAAGATGTGACAGGGGGCTACGAGCAGTACTTC | CASSQDVTGGYEQYF
- | TRBJ2-5 | TRBV29-1 | TRBD1 | TGCAGCGTTGAAGCCGGGACAGGGGTCCCCCAAGAGACCCAGTACTTC | CSVEAGTGVPQETQYF
- | TRBJ1-4 | TRBV5-1 | - | TGCGCCAGCAGCCTGGACGGGTTAACAACTAATGAAAAACTGTTTTTT | CASSLDGLTTNEKLFF
- | TRBJ2-1 | TRBV28 | - | TGTGCCAGCAGTTTACGGGGTGAAGGGCTCTACAATGAGCAGTTCTTC | CASSLRGEGLYNEQFF
- | TRBJ2-7 | TRBV18 | TRBD1 | TGTGCCAGCTCACATGTCTCCGGGACAGGGGGCTACGAGCAGTACTTC | CASSHVSGTGGYEQYF
- | TRBJ2-7 | TRBV6-6 | TRBD2 | TGTGCCAGCAGTTACGGTTCGGAGGGAGGGTTCGAGCAGTACTTC | CASSYGSEGGFEQYF
- | TRBJ2-1 | TRBV12-5 | TRBD2 | TGTGCTAGTGCCGCGGGAGGGCTCAATGAGCAGTTCTTC | CASAAGGLNEQFF
- | TRBJ2-1 | TRBV7-8 | TRBD2 | TGTGCCAGCAGCTTAGGACTAGCGATAGCTAATGAGCAGTTCTTC | CASSLGLAIANEQFF
- | TRBJ2-7 | TRBV7-9 | TRBD2 | TGTGCCAGCAGCTCTAGCGGAAACGAGCAGTACTTC | CASSSSGNEQYF
once | TRBJ1-1 | TRBV10-3 | - | TGTGCCATCAGTGAGTCCCCAGGGATAAACACTGAAGCTTTCTTT | CAISESPGINTEAFF
- | TRBJ2-7 | TRBV30 | - | TGTGCCTGGAGCCCCCCGGAGGGTTGGAAGGGATACGAGCAGTACTTC | CAWSPPEGWKGYEQYF
- | TRBJ2-7 | TRBV10-2 | TRBD2 | TGCGCCACCCTCGGACTAGCGGAACCGTACGAGCAGTACTTC | CATLGLAEPYEQYF
- | TRBJ1-1 | TRBV5-6 | - | TGTGCCAGCAGCTTGTCCCCTCGGCCAGGTGAAGCTTTCTTT | CASSLSPRPGEAFF
many | TRBJ2-2 | TRBV28 | TRBD2 | TGTGCCAGTACCGTCGGGAGGGATCCCACCGGGGAGCTGTTTTTT | CASTVGRDPTGELFF
- | TRBJ1-2 | TRBV6-1 | TRBD1 | TGTGCCAGCCCCCTCCCAGGGGGCTATGGCTACACCTTC | CASPLPGGYGYTF
- | TRBJ2-5 | TRBV15 | - | TGTGCCACCGGCTTGGAGACCCAGTACTTC | CATGLETQYF
once | TRBJ1-1 | TRBV29-1 | - | TGCAGCGTGCCAGGGTTGAAAGGTGAAGCTTTCTTT | CSVPGLKGEAFF